These 4 T cell receptor beta chains originate from one sample sequenced in a study of blood T cells in healthy people across ages. A second PCR of roughly 7 to 11 cycles used a sample-barcoded 5' primer and a J-beta primer mix. One entry per CDR3 protein, called by TCRdb with MiXCR from the 5' RACE reads. Seen here are roughly 1,500,000 distinct CDR3 sequences, 30% to 40% observed once, and the top ten hold approximately 10%. The specimen sequenced was blood. Source of these receptors: a woman aged 25-40 years in good health.

V is TRBV6-5 and J is TRBJ2-1; perhaps TRBD1 as D (5 bases). The CDR3 has 15 residues. Trimming removed 6 bases from V and 9 bases from J, with 21 bases in between. CDR1 MNHEY and CDR2 SVGAGI come from the germline V gene. In DNA, the CDR3 is TGTGCCAGCAGCGAGGACATTGTCCCAGCCGGTGAGCAGTTCTTC. It yields the protein CASSEDIVPAGEQFF.

With regard to this clonotype: Germline and junction disagree at one end, which may indicate a read error. The chain links TRBV20-1 to TRBJ2-1; tentatively, D is TRBD1 (6 bases). Germline V gives CDR1 DFQATT, CDR2 SNEGSKA (reference sequence). The CDR3 consists of 15 residues. The CDR3 protein is CSAISTGYGYNERFF. The CDR3 coding sequence is TGCAGTGCTATATCTACAGGGTACGGGTACAATGAGCGGTTCTTC.

A remark on this clonotype: Relative to the germline gene, one junction end is altered; a read error may explain this. The V call is TRBV9, the J call TRBJ2-1; D gene unclear. The germline V gene has CDR1 SGDLS and CDR2 YYNGEE. The CDR3 runs to 15 residues. The CDR3 nucleotides read TGTGCCAGCAACGTAGAATTGGGGTTTTACAATGAGCAGTTCTTC. It encodes CASNVELGFYNEQFF.

This clonotype was detected only a few times. The CDR3 reads CSVGAGGAGIEQFF. The DNA of the CDR3 is TGCAGCGTTGGTGCGGGAGGCGCCGGCATTGAGCAGTTCTTC. The rearrangement links TRBV29-1 to TRBJ2-1; 8 bases are a match to TRBD2. Germline V gives CDR1 SQVTM, CDR2 ANQGSEA. This CDR3 is built from 14 residues. J gave up 9 bases and V 4 bases, and 11 bases lay outside the gene matches.